Listed below are T cell receptor beta chains from one sample, sequenced in a study of human T cells and chemical hapten exposure. Via MiXCR, TCRdb re-called the RACE reads, giving one row per CDR3 protein. Seen here are 27,000 or so distinct CDR3 sequences, 5% to 6% observed once, and the top ten hold around 6%. This material consisted of whole blood, taken in connection with sensitization to the hapten diphenylcyclopropenone (DPC). These receptors all stem from a man in his thirties or forties with alopecia areata. Some clones in this sample may be carry-over from other donors' samples. Both conserved end residues are part of each CDR3. The D gene is left open where the match is weak. Clone size is shown for a subset of rows, as once, few, many or a class of expanded clone.

>TRBV12-3/TRBV12-4|many|TRBJ2-1|TRBD1
TGTGCCAGCAGTTTTTCCCACAGGGGCCTCGGTAATGAGCAGTTCTTC
CASSFSHRGLGNEQFF
>TRBV3-1|many|TRBJ1-2|NA
TGTGCCAGCAGCCAAGAACCCAGGGACGGTGGCTACACCTTC
CASSQEPRDGGYTF
>TRBV9|many|TRBJ1-2|NA
TGTGCCAGCAGCGATAACCACAACTATGGCTACACCTTC
CASSDNHNYGYTF
>TRBV7-2|many|TRBJ2-7|NA
TGTGCCAGCAGCTCCCAGGGACGGCCGCCTAGGGAGCAGTACTTC
CASSSQGRPPREQYF
>TRBV10-1|many|TRBJ1-5|NA
TGCGCCAGCACAGAAGGACGTAGCAATCAGCCCCAGCATTTT
CASTEGRSNQPQHF
>TRBV24-1|many|TRBJ2-3|NA
TGTGCCACCAGTTCAGACACAGATACGCAGTATTTT
CATSSDTDTQYF
>TRBV7-2|many|TRBJ2-1|NA
TGTGCCAGCAGCTCCCCTAGGGGGGGCGCTTACAATGAGCAGTTCTTC
CASSSPRGGAYNEQFF
>TRBV29-1|many|TRBJ2-5|NA
TGCAGCGTTGAGGGTAGCGGAGAGACCCAGTACTTC
CSVEGSGETQYF
>TRBV11-2|many|TRBJ2-3|NA
TGTGCCAGCAACCCATGGACCGAAGAAGATACGCAGTATTTT
CASNPWTEEDTQYF
>TRBV5-1|many|TRBJ2-2|TRBD2
TGCGCCAGCAGCATCGGGACTAGCCCCGGGGAGCTGTTTTTT
CASSIGTSPGELFF
>TRBV2|many|TRBJ2-1|TRBD1
TGTGCCAGCAGTGTCGGCTTCGACAGGGGGCCTTTGGATGAGCAGTTCTTC
CASSVGFDRGPLDEQFF
>TRBV14|many|TRBJ2-3|NA
TGTGCCAGCAGCCAAGGAACTAGCACAGATACGCAGTATTTT
CASSQGTSTDTQYF
>TRBV18|many|TRBJ2-4|NA
TGTGCCAGCTCTCCCAGCGCCAAAAACATTCAGTACTTC
CASSPSAKNIQYF
>TRBV7-2|many|TRBJ2-3|NA
TGTGCCAGCACCCTCTCGGTTGTGGCGCAGTATTTT
CASTLSVVAQYF
>TRBV20-1|many|TRBJ2-3|TRBD2
TGCAGTGCCGCCGGGACTAGCGGGAGAGGAGATACGCAGTATTTT
CSAAGTSGRGDTQYF
>TRBV20-1|many|TRBJ1-4|TRBD1
TGCAGTGCTAGAGACTGGACAGGGGGGATTGAAAAACTGTTTTTT
CSARDWTGGIEKLFF
>TRBV27|many|TRBJ2-2|TRBD1
TGTGCCAGCAGTTTGGGGACAGGGGTCGGGGAGCTGTTTTTT
CASSLGTGVGELFF
>TRBV29-1|many|TRBJ2-6|NA
TGCAGCGTTGAAGTCCTGACCTCCTCCCGGGCCAACGTCCTGACTTTC
CSVEVLTSSRANVLTF
>TRBV5-1|NA|TRBJ2-7|TRBD2
TGCGCCAGCAGCTTGGGGGGGACTAGCGGAGTTCCCCACGAGCAGTACTTC
CASSLGGTSGVPHEQYF
>TRBV7-8|many|TRBJ1-6|NA
TGTGCCAGCAGCTTCCCAGGAAGCTCCTATAATTCACCCCTCCACTTT
CASSFPGSSYNSPLHF
>TRBV11-2|many|TRBJ2-3|NA
TGTGCCAGCAGCTTAGTTGGACCGGAAGATACGCAGTATTTT
CASSLVGPEDTQYF
>TRBV7-8|many|TRBJ1-5|TRBD1
TGTGCCAGCAGCTTGACGGACAGGGGGAACAATCAGCCCCAGCATTTT
CASSLTDRGNNQPQHF
>TRBV12-3/TRBV12-4|many|TRBJ1-1|NA
TGTGCCAGCAGTTTCACCGGGACGCAGAAAGCTTTCTTT
CASSFTGTQKAFF
>TRBV2|many|TRBJ1-5|TRBD1
TGTGCCAGCAGAGGACAGGTCTTTGCTCAGCCCCAGCATTTT
CASRGQVFAQPQHF
>TRBV29-1|many|TRBJ1-1|NA
TGCAGCGTTGAAGAGAGGGCCTTGAACACTGAAGCTTTCTTT
CSVEERALNTEAFF
>TRBV7-6|many|TRBJ1-2|TRBD1
TGTGCCAGCAGCGAAGGGACAGCTAACTATGGCTACACCTTC
CASSEGTANYGYTF
>TRBV6-5|many|TRBJ2-7|TRBD1
TGTGCCAGCAGTTCCCACTTTACAGGGGGCGCGGGCGAGCAGTACTTC
CASSSHFTGGAGEQYF
>TRBV7-6|many|TRBJ2-3|NA
TGTGCCAGCAGCCCTTTCCCCACTGGCACAGATACGCAGTATTTT
CASSPFPTGTDTQYF
>TRBV24-1|many|TRBJ1-1|TRBD1
TGTGCCACCAGAGACAGGGACTACACTGACTACACTGAAGCTTTCTTT
CATRDRDYTDYTEAFF
>TRBV29-1|many|TRBJ1-6|NA
TGCAGCGTTGACAGGGATGGGTCACCCCTCCACTTT
CSVDRDGSPLHF
>TRBV24-1|many|TRBJ2-7|NA
TGTGCCACCAGTGTCCGCGGGACATCAACCTACGAGCAGTACTTC
CATSVRGTSTYEQYF
>TRBV6-6|many|TRBJ2-2|NA
TGTGCCAGCGCCCCACCTATCCAGGAGAGGTCCCCTACCGGGGAGCTGTTTTTT
CASAPPIQERSPTGELFF
>TRBV10-2|many|TRBJ2-2|NA
TGCGCCAGCAGTGAGGTCGGAATGTCCACCGGGGAGCTGTTTTTT
CASSEVGMSTGELFF
>TRBV4-2|many|TRBJ2-7|NA
TGTGCCAGCAGCCAAGTTATAGGCTCGTCCTACGAGCAGTACTTC
CASSQVIGSSYEQYF
>TRBV27|many|TRBJ2-7|NA
TGTGCCAGCAGTTTAGGCAGGGTCGCCTACGAGCAGTACTTC
CASSLGRVAYEQYF
>TRBV20-1|many|TRBJ2-2|NA
TGCAGTGCTAGAAACCCTCAGGCCGGGACCGGGGAGCTGTTTTTT
CSARNPQAGTGELFF
>TRBV20-1|many|TRBJ1-2|NA
TGCAGTGCTAGTCCCAGCCTGGCCTCTTATGGCTACACCTTC
CSASPSLASYGYTF
>TRBV7-9|many|TRBJ2-1|TRBD2
TGTGCCAGCAGCCTTGCCGGACTAGCGGGAGGGCCCGACAATGAGCAGTTCTTC
CASSLAGLAGGPDNEQFF
>TRBV10-3|few|TRBJ1-5|NA
TGTGCCATCAGTGAGTCCCCAGGACTTGGTAGCAATCAGCCCCAGCATTTT
CAISESPGLGSNQPQHF
>TRBV29-1|many|TRBJ2-2|TRBD2
TGCAGCGTTGCGGCTAGCGGTGGGAACACCGGGGAGCTGTTTTTT
CSVAASGGNTGELFF
>TRBV6-2/TRBV6-3|few|TRBJ2-2|NA
TGTGCCAGCAGTTACGGGGAGTACACCGGGGAGCTGTTTTTT
CASSYGEYTGELFF
>TRBV9|many|TRBJ2-6|NA
TGTGCCAGCAGCGTAGGGAGTATCTCTGGGGCCAACGTCCTGACTTTC
CASSVGSISGANVLTF
>TRBV12-3/TRBV12-4|many|TRBJ1-6|NA
TGTGCCAGCACCCCAGGGTTCCCGAATTCACCCCTCCACTTT
CASTPGFPNSPLHF
>TRBV6-2/TRBV6-3|many|TRBJ2-3|NA
TGTGCCAGCACTTATGCCCCGGAGGATACGCAGTATTTT
CASTYAPEDTQYF